The rows below give T cell receptor beta chains drawn from one sample of a study of blood T cell repertoires in COVID-19. Profiled with immunoSEQ multiplex PCR; TCRdb holds only in-frame clones, not every one. In the table there are about 260,000 clones, around 87% of which are singletons. Sequencing used peripheral blood. These receptors all stem from a woman aged 60-70 years with COVID-19, enrolled during active disease. Each CDR3 is given with its conserved first and last residue. The D gene is left open where the match is weak. The size of a clone is reported for some rows only, either as once, few or many, or as a class for expanded clones.

V gene,D gene,J gene,clone size,CDR3 DNA,CDR3 protein
TRBV29-1,TRBD2,TRBJ2-7,once,TGCAGCGTGGGGACTAGTTTGACCTACGAGCAGTACTTC,CSVGTSLTYEQYF
TRBV5-1,TRBD2,TRBJ2-3,NA,TGCGCCAGCAGCCCGCGGGGGGCTGGGGCAGATACGCAGTATTTT,CASSPRGAGADTQYF
TRBV2,NA,TRBJ1-2,NA,TGTGCCAGCAGTGAAAATAACGGGGGCTACACCTTC,CASSENNGGYTF
TRBV5-1,NA,TRBJ1-2,NA,TGCGCCAGCAGCTTGGGAGGGAGTGGCTACACCTTC,CASSLGGSGYTF
TRBV20-1,NA,TRBJ2-1,NA,TGCAGCGGGAGCTCCTACAATGAGCAGTTCTTC,CSGSSYNEQFF
TRBV9,TRBD1,TRBJ1-3,NA,TGTGCCAGCAGCGCCTTGGGGGACAGGCTTTTGAGCTCTGGAAACACCATATATTTT,CASSALGDRLLSSGNTIYF
TRBV5-1,NA,TRBJ1-1,NA,TGCGCCAGCAGCTTGGAGGCGACAGCGCGGAGAGCTTTCTTT,CASSLEATARRAFF
TRBV3-1/TRBV3-2,TRBD1,TRBJ1-3,NA,TGTGCCAGCAGCCCCCGATCAGGGGGCGAATCTGGAAACACCATATATTTT,CASSPRSGGESGNTIYF
TRBV18,TRBD2,TRBJ2-7,NA,TGTGCCAGCTCACCTCAAGCGGGGGAAGTTAGACAGTACTTC,CASSPQAGEVRQYF
TRBV24-1,NA,TRBJ2-5,NA,TGTGCCACCAGTGATCTCAGGGTCGGAGAGACCCAGTACTTC,CATSDLRVGETQYF
TRBV19,NA,TRBJ1-3,NA,TGTGCCAGTAGTGCAGGGATGCGTGTAAACACCATATATTTT,CASSAGMRVNTIYF